A selection of T cell receptor beta chains follows, all from one sample in a study of CD8+CD57+ T cells in acquired aplastic anemia. TCRdb re-called the reads through MiXCR, storing one row per CDR3 protein. The profile shows 160,000 or so distinct CDR3 sequences, roughly 48% of them singletons. The specimen was sorted CD4+, CD8+, or CD8+CD57+ T cells (not recorded which) from PBMCs. Receptors originate from a human donor with aplastic anemia. Each CDR3 is given with its conserved first and last residue. A D gene is named only where the DNA matches it firmly. Clone size is not always given. Where it is, it says once, few, many or a class for expanded clones.

TRBJ2-2 | NA | TRBV2 | many | TGTGCCAGCCTCCATGACACCGGGGAGCTGTTTTTT | CASLHDTGELFF
TRBJ2-3 | TRBD2 | TRBV19 | NA | TGTGCCAGTAGTATAGGGACTAGCGGGGGGGTAGGTACGCAGTATTTT | CASSIGTSGGVGTQYF
TRBJ1-2 | NA | TRBV12-3/TRBV12-4 | NA | TGTGCCAGCAGTTTATCGATGGGTAACTATGGCTACACCTTC | CASSLSMGNYGYTF
TRBJ2-7 | NA | TRBV24-1 | NA | TGTGCCACCAGTGATTTGGTCGGGAGTAGGTACGAGCAGTACTTC | CATSDLVGSRYEQYF
TRBJ1-2 | NA | TRBV19 | many | TGTGCCAGTAGCCCAACAGGGATCGACCATGGCTACACCTTC | CASSPTGIDHGYTF
TRBJ2-1 | TRBD2 | TRBV6-1 | NA | TGTGCCAGCACTAGACTAGCGGGGGACTCCTACAATGAGCAGTTCTTC | CASTRLAGDSYNEQFF
TRBJ2-1 | NA | TRBV4-2 | many | TGTGCCAGCAGCCAAGACCTCCTAGCGTCCGGGGAGCAGTTCTTC | CASSQDLLASGEQFF
TRBJ2-3 | TRBD2 | TRBV7-3 | NA | TGTGCCAGCAGCTCCCGTAGCGGGGGGGCGGCGCAGTATTTT | CASSSRSGGAAQYF
TRBJ2-3 | TRBD2 | TRBV2 | NA | TGTGCCAGCAGTCTCGGGACTAACACAGATACGCAGTATTTT | CASSLGTNTDTQYF
TRBJ2-7 | TRBD1 | TRBV29-1 | NA | TGCAGTGCTAGAGGCGACAGGGTGAGCTCCTACGAGCGGTACTTC | CSARGDRVSSYERYF
TRBJ2-2 | NA | TRBV7-9 | many | TGTGCCAGCGGGCCCCTAACCGGGGAGCTGTTTTTT | CASGPLTGELFF
TRBJ2-1 | TRBD1 | TRBV10-3 | few | TGTGCCACGCTGCGACAGGGACGGTACAATGAGCAGTTCTTC | CATLRQGRYNEQFF
TRBJ2-7 | TRBD1 | TRBV7-3 | few | TGTGCCAGCGCCTGGACAGGGCCGTACGAGCAGTACTTC | CASAWTGPYEQYF
TRBJ1-1 | NA | TRBV27 | few | TGTGCCAGCAGTTTAAGTGGGACTAATGAAGCTTTCTTT | CASSLSGTNEAFF